The T cell receptor beta chain described here comes from a study of blood T cells in healthy people across ages. Combining a sample-barcoded 5' primer with a J-beta primer mix, a second PCR ran for about 6 to 11 cycles. Each cDNA molecule, via a template-switch adaptor with 12 random nucleotides, was tagged. TCRdb re-called the 5' RACE reads through MiXCR, storing one row per CDR3 protein. The profile shows approximately 1,700,000 distinct CDR3 sequences, around 40% of them singletons. Per the germline V gene, CDR1 is SGDLS and CDR2 is YYNGEE. V lost 0 bases and J lost 6, with 15 bases in between. The CDR3 covers 15 residues.

J is TRBJ1-1 and V is TRBV9, with D perhaps TRBD1 (5 bases). Specimen: blood. The receptor comes from a human donor in good health. CDR3 in amino acids: CASSVDPSRESEAFF. DNA for the CDR3: TGTGCCAGCAGCGTAGATCCAAGCAGGGAGTCTGAAGCTTTCTTT.